The sequence of this T cell receptor (beta chain) was determined in a study of T cell changes during pregnancy in multiple sclerosis. Germline values: CDR1 SNHLY, CDR2 FYNNEI. The CDR3 has 13 amino acids. The V and J ends lost 8 bases and 3 bases, in that order; junction bases with no gene match: 4. Measured with immunoSEQ multiplex PCR; TCRdb has only the in-frame clones, and not every one. The sample lists 45,000 to 55,000 clones, around 93% occurring once. This sample comprised CD4+ T cells from peripheral blood mononuclear cells, obtained after pregnancy. The receptor was derived from a female donor in good health, enrolled as a control in a pregnancy study. This rearrangement joins TRBV2 to TRBJ2-7, with 10 bases that match TRBD2. In DNA form, the CDR3 reads TGTGCCAGCCTCCGACTAGCGGGCTACGAGCAGTACTTC. Its protein product is CASLRLAGYEQYF.